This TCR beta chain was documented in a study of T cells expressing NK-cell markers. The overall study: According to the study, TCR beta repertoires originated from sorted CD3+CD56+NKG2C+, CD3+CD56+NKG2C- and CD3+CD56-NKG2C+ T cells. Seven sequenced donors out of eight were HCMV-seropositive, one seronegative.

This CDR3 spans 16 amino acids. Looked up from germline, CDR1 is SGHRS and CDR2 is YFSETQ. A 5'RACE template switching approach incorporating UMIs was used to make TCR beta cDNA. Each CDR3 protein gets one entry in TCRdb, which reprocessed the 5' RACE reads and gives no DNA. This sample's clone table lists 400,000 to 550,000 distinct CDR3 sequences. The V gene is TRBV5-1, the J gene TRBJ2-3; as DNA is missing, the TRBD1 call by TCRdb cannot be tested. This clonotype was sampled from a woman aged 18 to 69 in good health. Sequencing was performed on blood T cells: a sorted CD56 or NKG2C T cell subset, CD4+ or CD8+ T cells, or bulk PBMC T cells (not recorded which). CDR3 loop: CASSLGGRGSTDTQYF.